This T cell receptor (beta chain) stems from a study of T cells expressing NK-cell markers. About this clonotype itself: Its specificity is unknown.

TCRdb re-called the 5' RACE reads; one entry per CDR3 protein, DNA not given. Recorded for this sample: about 540,000 distinct CDR3 sequences. Points from the study as a whole: These same clonotypes (in several donors) also led the CD3+CD56-NKG2C+ fraction.

Germline assignment: CDR1 MDHEN and CDR2 SYDVKM. The length of the CDR3 is 13 residues. Sequenced sample: blood T cells: a sorted CD56 or NKG2C T cell subset, CD4+ or CD8+ T cells, or bulk PBMC T cells (not recorded which). The receptor was isolated from a man younger than 30 in good health. The V call is TRBV28, the J call TRBJ1-2; TCRdb's D call, TRBD1, is unchecked because there is no DNA. CDR3 sequence: CASSTPLSAGYTF.